These T cell receptor beta chains were read from a single sample in a study of blood T cell repertoires in COVID-19. The method was immunoSEQ multiplex PCR; TCRdb's version includes in-frame clones alone and lacks a portion of them. The table has under 350,000 clones, roughly 86% seen once. The sequencing sample was made of PBMCs or T cells enriched from blood (not recorded which). These receptors all come from a woman in her fifties or sixties who had recovered from COVID-19. CDR3s include the opening cysteine and the closing phenylalanine or tryptophan. Fields, in order: J gene, D gene, V gene, clone size, CDR3 protein, CDR3 DNA. A D gene is named only where the DNA matches it firmly. Not every row has a clone size; where given, it reads once, few, many or a size class.

J gene: TRBJ2-7; D gene: NA; V gene: TRBV2; clone size: NA; CDR3 protein: CASSESAGAYYEQYF; CDR3 DNA: TGTGCCAGCAGTGAATCGGCGGGCGCTTACTACGAGCAGTACTTC
J gene: TRBJ1-5; D gene: TRBD1; V gene: TRBV19; clone size: NA; CDR3 protein: CASSIGGGSQPQHF; CDR3 DNA: TGTGCCAGTAGTATTGGAGGGGGCAGTCAGCCCCAGCATTTT
J gene: TRBJ2-7; D gene: NA; V gene: TRBV4-1; clone size: once; CDR3 protein: CASSQQEAYEQYF; CDR3 DNA: TGCGCCAGCAGCCAACAGGAAGCCTACGAGCAGTACTTC
J gene: TRBJ1-3; D gene: NA; V gene: TRBV27; clone size: NA; CDR3 protein: CASKAASSGNTIYF; CDR3 DNA: TGTGCCAGCAAGGCAGCTAGCTCTGGAAACACCATATATTTT
J gene: TRBJ2-7; D gene: TRBD1; V gene: TRBV6-1; clone size: NA; CDR3 protein: CASSEHGTGLAEQYF; CDR3 DNA: TGTGCCAGCAGTGAACACGGGACAGGGCTGGCCGAGCAGTACTTC
J gene: TRBJ1-4; D gene: TRBD1; V gene: TRBV6-5; clone size: NA; CDR3 protein: CASRATGVGEKLFF; CDR3 DNA: TGTGCCAGCAGGGCAACAGGGGTAGGGGAAAAACTGTTTTTT
J gene: TRBJ1-2; D gene: NA; V gene: TRBV5-6; clone size: NA; CDR3 protein: CASSLGGESPLGYTF; CDR3 DNA: TGTGCCAGCAGCTTGGGGGGGGAATCTCCCCTTGGCTACACCTTC
J gene: TRBJ1-4; D gene: TRBD1; V gene: TRBV7-9; clone size: few; CDR3 protein: CASSPDRGAEKLFF; CDR3 DNA: TGTGCCAGCAGCCCGGACAGGGGCGCTGAAAAACTGTTTTTT
J gene: TRBJ1-4; D gene: NA; V gene: TRBV3-1/TRBV3-2; clone size: NA; CDR3 protein: CASSLRSENEKLFF; CDR3 DNA: TGTGCCAGCAGCTTGCGGTCCGAGAATGAAAAACTGTTTTTT
J gene: TRBJ2-1; D gene: TRBD1; V gene: TRBV19; clone size: NA; CDR3 protein: CASKSGTAYNEQFF; CDR3 DNA: TGTGCCAGCAAGTCCGGGACAGCTTACAATGAGCAGTTCTTC
J gene: TRBJ2-7; D gene: TRBD1; V gene: TRBV27; clone size: NA; CDR3 protein: CASSLLGDREYEQYF; CDR3 DNA: TGTGCCAGCAGTTTATTGGGGGACAGGGAGTACGAGCAGTACTTC
J gene: TRBJ1-1; D gene: TRBD1; V gene: TRBV2; clone size: NA; CDR3 protein: CASSRTGGDTEAFF; CDR3 DNA: TGTGCCAGCAGTAGGACAGGGGGGGATACTGAAGCTTTCTTT
J gene: TRBJ1-2; D gene: TRBD1; V gene: TRBV29-1; clone size: NA; CDR3 protein: CSGTRDRGLYGYTF; CDR3 DNA: TGCAGCGGGACCCGGGACAGGGGGCTCTATGGCTACACCTTC
J gene: TRBJ1-5; D gene: TRBD1; V gene: TRBV18; clone size: NA; CDR3 protein: CASSPGQGLGDSNQPQHF; CDR3 DNA: TGTGCCAGCTCACCGGGACAGGGGCTGGGAGATAGCAATCAGCCCCAGCATTTT
J gene: TRBJ2-3; D gene: NA; V gene: TRBV5-1; clone size: NA; CDR3 protein: CASSSFSDTQYF; CDR3 DNA: TGCGCCAGCAGCTCCTTTTCAGATACGCAGTATTTT
J gene: TRBJ2-3; D gene: TRBD2; V gene: TRBV28; clone size: NA; CDR3 protein: CASTLKGLAGVTDTQYF; CDR3 DNA: TGTGCCAGCACCCTTAAAGGACTAGCGGGGGTCACAGATACGCAGTATTTT
J gene: TRBJ2-1; D gene: TRBD2; V gene: TRBV11-3; clone size: NA; CDR3 protein: CASSQGGSGRNEQFF; CDR3 DNA: TGTGCCAGCAGCCAAGGGGGTAGCGGGAGAAATGAGCAGTTCTTC
J gene: TRBJ2-7; D gene: NA; V gene: TRBV29-1; clone size: NA; CDR3 protein: CSVGKGESFRDEQYF; CDR3 DNA: TGCAGCGTTGGAAAGGGGGAGAGCTTCAGGGACGAGCAGTACTTC
J gene: TRBJ1-3; D gene: NA; V gene: TRBV5-5; clone size: NA; CDR3 protein: CASRLGETVPGNTIYF; CDR3 DNA: TGTGCCAGCAGACTTGGAGAGACAGTCCCTGGAAACACCATATATTTT
J gene: TRBJ1-1; D gene: NA; V gene: TRBV21-1; clone size: NA; CDR3 protein: CASSKFAGGWASTEAFF; CDR3 DNA: TGTGCCAGCAGCAAATTCGCAGGGGGTTGGGCGAGCACTGAAGCTTTCTTT
J gene: TRBJ2-7; D gene: TRBD1; V gene: TRBV2; clone size: NA; CDR3 protein: CASTGGSYEQYF; CDR3 DNA: TGTGCCAGCACAGGGGGCTCCTACGAGCAGTACTTC
J gene: TRBJ1-6; D gene: NA; V gene: TRBV28; clone size: once; CDR3 protein: CASSLLGGGLHF; CDR3 DNA: TGTGCCAGCAGTTTGTTGGGAGGCGGCCTCCACTTT
J gene: TRBJ1-1; D gene: NA; V gene: TRBV5-5; clone size: NA; CDR3 protein: CASTREVNTEAFF; CDR3 DNA: TGTGCCAGCACCCGAGAGGTGAACACTGAAGCTTTCTTT
J gene: TRBJ2-2; D gene: TRBD1; V gene: TRBV18; clone size: once; CDR3 protein: CASSPPLGQENTGELFF; CDR3 DNA: TGTGCCAGCTCACCACCCCTGGGACAGGAGAACACCGGGGAGCTGTTTTTT
J gene: TRBJ1-3; D gene: NA; V gene: TRBV7-9; clone size: NA; CDR3 protein: CASSPPRSSGNTIYF; CDR3 DNA: TGTGCCAGCAGCCCCCCTCGTAGCTCTGGAAACACCATATATTTT
J gene: TRBJ1-2; D gene: NA; V gene: TRBV5-1; clone size: many; CDR3 protein: CASSLGRERLPYGYTF; CDR3 DNA: TGCGCCAGCAGCTTGGGTCGTGAGAGGCTACCCTATGGCTACACCTTC
J gene: TRBJ1-3; D gene: NA; V gene: TRBV19; clone size: NA; CDR3 protein: CASLGGLHSGNTIYF; CDR3 DNA: TGTGCCAGTCTGGGGGGATTACACTCTGGAAACACCATATATTTT
J gene: TRBJ2-7; D gene: TRBD2; V gene: TRBV4-1; clone size: NA; CDR3 protein: CASSQGGLADEQYF; CDR3 DNA: TGCGCCAGCAGCCAGGGGGGACTAGCGGACGAGCAGTACTTC
J gene: TRBJ2-5; D gene: NA; V gene: TRBV9; clone size: NA; CDR3 protein: CASSTRGSLVETQYF; CDR3 DNA: TGTGCCAGCAGCACCCGAGGGTCCCTGGTTGAGACCCAGTACTTC
J gene: TRBJ2-6; D gene: TRBD1; V gene: TRBV4-1; clone size: NA; CDR3 protein: CASSRGQGSSGANVLTF; CDR3 DNA: TGCGCCAGCAGCCGAGGACAGGGGTCTTCTGGGGCCAACGTCCTGACTTTC
J gene: TRBJ2-7; D gene: NA; V gene: TRBV5-1; clone size: NA; CDR3 protein: CASSPSLSSSYEQYF; CDR3 DNA: TGCGCCAGCAGCCCGAGCCTTTCGAGCTCCTACGAGCAGTACTTC
J gene: TRBJ2-7; D gene: NA; V gene: TRBV11-3; clone size: NA; CDR3 protein: CASSRLAVLFYEQYF; CDR3 DNA: TGTGCCAGCAGCAGGCTTGCGGTTTTATTCTACGAGCAGTACTTC
J gene: TRBJ1-6; D gene: NA; V gene: TRBV7-9; clone size: NA; CDR3 protein: CASTREDLRRPLHF; CDR3 DNA: TGTGCCAGCACCCGAGAGGATCTGCGGAGACCCCTCCACTTT
J gene: TRBJ1-2; D gene: TRBD1; V gene: TRBV6-5; clone size: NA; CDR3 protein: CASSSLGQTYGYTF; CDR3 DNA: TGTGCCAGCAGTTCTCTGGGACAGACCTATGGCTACACCTTC
J gene: TRBJ2-7; D gene: NA; V gene: TRBV5-1; clone size: NA; CDR3 protein: CASSLDGPYEQYF; CDR3 DNA: TGCGCCAGCAGCTTGGACGGTCCCTACGAGCAGTACTTC
J gene: TRBJ2-2; D gene: NA; V gene: TRBV3-1/TRBV3-2; clone size: NA; CDR3 protein: CASMANTGELFF; CDR3 DNA: TGTGCCAGCATGGCCAACACCGGGGAGCTGTTTTTT
J gene: TRBJ2-7; D gene: TRBD1; V gene: TRBV29-1; clone size: NA; CDR3 protein: CSVPRQGGSDEQYF; CDR3 DNA: TGCAGCGTTCCCCGACAGGGCGGATCGGACGAGCAGTACTTC
J gene: TRBJ2-7; D gene: TRBD2; V gene: TRBV6-1; clone size: NA; CDR3 protein: CASSEGLAGSHEQYF; CDR3 DNA: TGTGCCAGCAGTGAGGGACTAGCGGGGAGTCACGAGCAGTACTTC
J gene: TRBJ1-3; D gene: NA; V gene: TRBV12-5; clone size: NA; CDR3 protein: CASGWVGGNTIYF; CDR3 DNA: TGTGCTAGTGGTTGGGTCGGGGGAAACACCATATATTTT
J gene: TRBJ1-1; D gene: TRBD1; V gene: TRBV7-2; clone size: NA; CDR3 protein: CASSLNRGETEAFF; CDR3 DNA: TGTGCCAGCAGCTTAAACAGGGGAGAGACTGAAGCTTTCTTT
J gene: TRBJ2-1; D gene: NA; V gene: TRBV27; clone size: NA; CDR3 protein: CASSSMREFYNEQFF; CDR3 DNA: TGTGCCAGCAGTTCTATGAGGGAGTTCTACAATGAGCAGTTCTTC
J gene: TRBJ1-4; D gene: NA; V gene: TRBV5-1; clone size: NA; CDR3 protein: CASSQVAQGQTNEKLFF; CDR3 DNA: TGCGCCAGCAGCCAAGTCGCCCAGGGCCAAACTAATGAAAAACTGTTTTTT
J gene: TRBJ1-4; D gene: NA; V gene: TRBV6-5; clone size: NA; CDR3 protein: CASSFTGDNEKLFF; CDR3 DNA: TGTGCCAGCAGTTTCACAGGTGATAATGAAAAACTGTTTTTT